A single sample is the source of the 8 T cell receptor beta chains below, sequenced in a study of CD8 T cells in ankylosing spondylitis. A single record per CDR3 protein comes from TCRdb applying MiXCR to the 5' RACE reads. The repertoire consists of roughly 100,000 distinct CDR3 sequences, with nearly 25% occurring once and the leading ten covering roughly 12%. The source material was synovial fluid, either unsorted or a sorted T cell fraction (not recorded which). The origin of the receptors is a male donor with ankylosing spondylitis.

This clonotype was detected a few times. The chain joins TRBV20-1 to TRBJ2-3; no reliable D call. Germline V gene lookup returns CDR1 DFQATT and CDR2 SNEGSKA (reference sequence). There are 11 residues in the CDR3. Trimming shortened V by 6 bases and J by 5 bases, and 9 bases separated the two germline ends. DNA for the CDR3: TGCAGTGCCACTTGGGTAGATACGCAGTATTTT. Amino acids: CSATWVDTQYF.

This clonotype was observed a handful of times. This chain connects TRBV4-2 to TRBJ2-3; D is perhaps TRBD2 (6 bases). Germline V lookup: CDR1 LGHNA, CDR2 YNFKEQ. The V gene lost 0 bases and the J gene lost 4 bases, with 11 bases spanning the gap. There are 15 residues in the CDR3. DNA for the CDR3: TGTGCCAGCAGCCAAGATGGGCCGGGGGCAGATACGCAGTATTTT. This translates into CASSQDGPGADTQYF.

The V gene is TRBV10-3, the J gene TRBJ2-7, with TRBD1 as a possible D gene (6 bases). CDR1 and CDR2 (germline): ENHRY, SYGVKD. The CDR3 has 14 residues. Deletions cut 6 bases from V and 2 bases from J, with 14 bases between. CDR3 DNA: TGTGCCATCAGGAGGGCAGGGGCCGCCTACGAGCAGTACGTC. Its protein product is CAIRRAGAAYEQYV.

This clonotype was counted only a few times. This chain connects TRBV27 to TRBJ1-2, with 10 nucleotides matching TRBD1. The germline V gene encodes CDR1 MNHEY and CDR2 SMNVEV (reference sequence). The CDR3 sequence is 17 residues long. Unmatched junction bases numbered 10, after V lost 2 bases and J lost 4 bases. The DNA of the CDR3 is TGTGCCAGCAGTTTAACCGGGACAGGGGCATGGGGCTATGGCTACACCTTC. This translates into CASSLTGTGAWGYGYTF.

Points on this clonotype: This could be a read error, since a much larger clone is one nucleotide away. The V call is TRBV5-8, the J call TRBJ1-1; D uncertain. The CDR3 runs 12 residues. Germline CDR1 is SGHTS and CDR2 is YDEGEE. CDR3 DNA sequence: TGTGCCAGCAGCTTGGTGGCGACTGGAGCTTTCTTT. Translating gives CASSLVATGAFF.

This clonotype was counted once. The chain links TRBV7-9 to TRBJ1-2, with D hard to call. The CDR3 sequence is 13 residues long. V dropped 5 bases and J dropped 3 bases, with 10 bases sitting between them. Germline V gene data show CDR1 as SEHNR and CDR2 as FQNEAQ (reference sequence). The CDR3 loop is CASSPDAYYGYTF. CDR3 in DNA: TGTGCCAGCAGCCCGGACGCGTACTATGGCTACACCTTC.

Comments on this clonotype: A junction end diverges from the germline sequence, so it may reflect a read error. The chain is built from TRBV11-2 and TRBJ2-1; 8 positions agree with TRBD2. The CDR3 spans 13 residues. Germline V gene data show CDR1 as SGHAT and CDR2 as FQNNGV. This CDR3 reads CASRLAGINEQFF. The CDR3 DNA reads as TGTGCCAGCAGGTTAGCGGGAATCAATGAGCAGTTCTTC.

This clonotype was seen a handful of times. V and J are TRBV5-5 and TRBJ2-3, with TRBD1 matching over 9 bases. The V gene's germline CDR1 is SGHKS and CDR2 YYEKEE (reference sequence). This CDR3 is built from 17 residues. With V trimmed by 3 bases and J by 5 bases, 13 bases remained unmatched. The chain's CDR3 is CASSSRQGGSLQDTQYF. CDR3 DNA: TGTGCCAGCAGCTCGAGACAGGGGGGGTCTTTACAAGATACGCAGTATTTT. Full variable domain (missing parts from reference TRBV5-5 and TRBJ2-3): DAGVTQSPTHLIKTRGQQVTLRCSPISGHKSVSWYQQVLGQGPQFIFQYYEKEERGRGNFPDRFSARQFPNYSSELNVNALLLGDSALYLCASSSRQGGSLQDTQYFGPGTRLTVL.